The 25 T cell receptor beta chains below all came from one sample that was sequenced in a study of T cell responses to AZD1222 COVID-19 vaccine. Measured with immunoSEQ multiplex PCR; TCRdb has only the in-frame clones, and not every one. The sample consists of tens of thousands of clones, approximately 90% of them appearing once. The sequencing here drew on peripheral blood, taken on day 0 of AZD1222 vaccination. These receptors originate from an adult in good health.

CDR3 protein: CASSPGRGNTEAFF. CDR3 DNA: TGTGCCAGCAGCCCCGGACGGGGGAACACTGAAGCTTTCTTT. This rearrangement joins TRBV5-4 to TRBJ1-1; no definite D call. Trimming took 4 bases from V and 1 from J, leaving 11 bases between them. The CDR3 covers 14 residues. Per the germline V gene, CDR1 is SGHNT and CDR2 is YYREEE (reference sequence).

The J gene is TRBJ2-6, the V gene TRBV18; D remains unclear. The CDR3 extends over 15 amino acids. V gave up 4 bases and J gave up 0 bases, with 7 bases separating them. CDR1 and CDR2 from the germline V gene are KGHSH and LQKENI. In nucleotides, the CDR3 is TGTGCCAGCTCACTTGGATTCTCTGGGGCCAACGTCCTGACTTTC. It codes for CASSLGFSGANVLTF.

The CDR3 sequence: CASSVRATNEKLFF. The DNA for the CDR3 is TGTGCCAGCAGCGTACGTGCAACTAATGAAAAACTGTTTTTT. The chain is built from TRBV9 and TRBJ1-4; D gene unclear. The CDR3 is 14 amino acids. Looked up from germline, CDR1 is SGDLS and CDR2 is YYNGEE. Trimming removed 1 base at V and 0 bases at J, with 4 bases between.

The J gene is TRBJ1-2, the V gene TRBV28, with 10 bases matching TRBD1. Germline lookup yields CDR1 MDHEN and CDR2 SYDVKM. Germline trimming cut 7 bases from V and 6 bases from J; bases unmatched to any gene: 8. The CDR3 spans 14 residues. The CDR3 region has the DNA TGTGCCAGCACTATGTCGGACAGGGGGAATGGCTACACCTTC. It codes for CASTMSDRGNGYTF.

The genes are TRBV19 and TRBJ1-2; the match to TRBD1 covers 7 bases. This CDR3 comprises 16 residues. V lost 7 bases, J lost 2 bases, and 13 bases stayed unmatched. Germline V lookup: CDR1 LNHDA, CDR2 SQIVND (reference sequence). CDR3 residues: CASTTFLTTGNYGYTF. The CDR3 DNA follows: TGTGCCAGTACCACCTTCCTTACGACAGGGAACTATGGCTACACCTTC.

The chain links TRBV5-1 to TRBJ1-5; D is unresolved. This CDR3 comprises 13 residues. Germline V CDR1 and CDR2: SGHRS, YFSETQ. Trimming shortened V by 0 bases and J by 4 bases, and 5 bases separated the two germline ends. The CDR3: CASSLVGNQPQHF. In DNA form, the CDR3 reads TGCGCCAGCAGCTTGGTGGGGAATCAGCCCCAGCATTTT.

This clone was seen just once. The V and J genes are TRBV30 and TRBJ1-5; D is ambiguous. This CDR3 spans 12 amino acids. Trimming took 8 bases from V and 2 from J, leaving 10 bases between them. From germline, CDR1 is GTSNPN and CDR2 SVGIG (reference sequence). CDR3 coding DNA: TGTGCCCTCCGGGCCGGCAATCAGCCCCAGCATTTT. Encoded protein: CALRAGNQPQHF.

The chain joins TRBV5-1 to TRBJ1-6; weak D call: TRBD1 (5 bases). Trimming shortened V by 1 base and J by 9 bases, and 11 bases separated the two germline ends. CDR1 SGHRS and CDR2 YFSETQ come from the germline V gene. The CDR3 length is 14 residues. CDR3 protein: CASSLPGNLSPLHF. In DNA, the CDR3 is TGCGCCAGCAGCTTGCCAGGGAACCTTTCACCCCTCCACTTT.

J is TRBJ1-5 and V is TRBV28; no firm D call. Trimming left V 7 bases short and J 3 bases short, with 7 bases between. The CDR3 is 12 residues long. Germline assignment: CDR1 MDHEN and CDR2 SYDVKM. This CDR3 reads CASTYLNQPQHF. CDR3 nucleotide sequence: TGTGCCAGCACCTATCTCAATCAGCCCCAGCATTTT.

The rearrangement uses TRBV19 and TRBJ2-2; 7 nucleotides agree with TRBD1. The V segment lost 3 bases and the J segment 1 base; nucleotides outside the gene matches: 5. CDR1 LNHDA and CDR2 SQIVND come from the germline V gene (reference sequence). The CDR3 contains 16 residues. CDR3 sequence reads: CASSMAGTVNTGELFF. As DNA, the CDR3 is TGTGCCAGTAGTATGGCCGGGACAGTGAACACCGGGGAGCTGTTTTTT.

This CDR3 is CASSYRLGPGREQYF. The CDR3, as DNA: TGTGCCAGCAGCTACCGATTGGGACCAGGTAGAGAGCAGTACTTC. This chain connects TRBV11-3 to TRBJ2-7; D may be TRBD1 or TRBD2 (5 bases each). CDR1 SGHNT and CDR2 YENEEA come from the germline V gene. V dropped 4 bases and J dropped 7 bases, with 20 bases sitting between them. CDR3 length equals 15 residues.

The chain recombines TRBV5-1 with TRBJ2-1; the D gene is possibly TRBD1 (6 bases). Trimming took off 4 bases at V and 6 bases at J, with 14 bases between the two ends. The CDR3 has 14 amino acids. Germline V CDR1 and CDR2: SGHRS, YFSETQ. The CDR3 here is CASSTINRANEQFF. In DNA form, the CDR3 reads TGCGCCAGCAGCACAATAAACAGGGCCAATGAGCAGTTCTTC.

CDR3 in amino acids: CASSFGPPGGNTIYF. For the CDR3, the DNA is TGTGCCAGCAGCTTTGGTCCCCCGGGTGGAAACACCATATATTTT. V gene TRBV7-2 combines with J gene TRBJ1-3; D gene uncertain. The CDR3 is 15 amino acids. The germline CDR1 and CDR2 sequences are SGHTA and FQGNSA. Between the trimmed V and J ends, which lost 3 bases and 3 bases, there was a span of 12 bases.

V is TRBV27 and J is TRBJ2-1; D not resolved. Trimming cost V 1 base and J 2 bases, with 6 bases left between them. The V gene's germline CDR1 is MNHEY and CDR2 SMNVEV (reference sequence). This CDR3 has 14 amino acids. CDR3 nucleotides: TGTGCCAGCAGTTTATTGCGCACCTACAATGAGCAGTTCTTC. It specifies CASSLLRTYNEQFF.

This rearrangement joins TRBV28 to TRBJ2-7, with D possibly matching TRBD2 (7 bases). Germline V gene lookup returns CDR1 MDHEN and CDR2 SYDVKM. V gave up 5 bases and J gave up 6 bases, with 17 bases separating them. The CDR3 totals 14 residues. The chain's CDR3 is CASSPPGGAREQYF. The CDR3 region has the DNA TGTGCCAGCAGTCCCCCTGGGGGGGCCCGCGAGCAGTACTTC.

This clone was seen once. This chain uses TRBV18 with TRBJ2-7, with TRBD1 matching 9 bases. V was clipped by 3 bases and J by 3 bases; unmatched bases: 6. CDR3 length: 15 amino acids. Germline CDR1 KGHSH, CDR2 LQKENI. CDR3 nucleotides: TGTGCCAGCTCACCCTATATGACAGGGGGCTACGAGCAGTACTTC. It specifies CASSPYMTGGYEQYF.

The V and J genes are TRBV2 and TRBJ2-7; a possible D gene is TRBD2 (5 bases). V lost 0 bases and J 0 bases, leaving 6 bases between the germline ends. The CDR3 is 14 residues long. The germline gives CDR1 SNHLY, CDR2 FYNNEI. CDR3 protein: CASSEAEASYEQYF. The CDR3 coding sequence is TGTGCCAGCAGTGAAGCGGAGGCCTCCTACGAGCAGTACTTC.

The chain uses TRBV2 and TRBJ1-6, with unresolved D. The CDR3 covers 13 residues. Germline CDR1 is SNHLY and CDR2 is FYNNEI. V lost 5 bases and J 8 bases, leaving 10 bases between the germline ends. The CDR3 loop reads CASSSIIDSPLHF. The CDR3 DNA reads TGTGCCAGCAGTTCCATCATCGATTCACCCCTCCACTTT.

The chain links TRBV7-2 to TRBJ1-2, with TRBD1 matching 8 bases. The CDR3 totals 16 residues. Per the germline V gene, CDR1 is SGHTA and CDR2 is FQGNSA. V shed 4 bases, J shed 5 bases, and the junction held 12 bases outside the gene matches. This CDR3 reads CASSSTQGATRYGYTF. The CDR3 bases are TGTGCCAGCAGCTCAACTCAGGGGGCGACTAGGTATGGCTACACCTTC.

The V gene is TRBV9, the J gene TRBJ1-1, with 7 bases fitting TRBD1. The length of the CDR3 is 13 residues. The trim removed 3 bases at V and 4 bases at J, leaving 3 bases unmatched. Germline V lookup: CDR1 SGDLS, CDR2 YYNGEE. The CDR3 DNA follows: TGTGCCAGCAGCGCGGGACAGATCACTGAAGCTTTCTTT. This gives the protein CASSAGQITEAFF.

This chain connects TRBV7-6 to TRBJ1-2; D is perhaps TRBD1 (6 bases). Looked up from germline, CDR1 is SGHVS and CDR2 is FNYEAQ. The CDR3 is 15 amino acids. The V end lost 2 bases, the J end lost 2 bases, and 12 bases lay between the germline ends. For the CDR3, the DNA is TGTGCCAGCAGCTTATTAGGCCAGGGGAACTATGGCTACACCTTC. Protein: CASSLLGQGNYGYTF.

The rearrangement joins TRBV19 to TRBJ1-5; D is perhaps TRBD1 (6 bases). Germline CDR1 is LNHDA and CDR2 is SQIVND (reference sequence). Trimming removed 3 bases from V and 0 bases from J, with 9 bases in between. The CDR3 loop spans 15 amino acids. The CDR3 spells CASSMGDTSNQPQHF. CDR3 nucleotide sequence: TGTGCCAGTAGTATGGGGGACACTAGCAATCAGCCCCAGCATTTT. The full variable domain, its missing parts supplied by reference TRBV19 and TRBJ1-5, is DGGITQSPKYLFRKEGQNVTLSCEQNLNHDAMYWYRQDPGQGLRLIYYSQIVNDFQKGDIAEGYSVSREKKESFPLTVTSAQKNPTAFYLCASSMGDTSNQPQHFGDGTRLSIL.

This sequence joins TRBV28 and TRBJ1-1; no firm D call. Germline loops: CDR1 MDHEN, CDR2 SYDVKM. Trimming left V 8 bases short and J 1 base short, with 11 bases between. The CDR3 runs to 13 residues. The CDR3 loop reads CASWAGPNTEAFF. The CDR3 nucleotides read TGTGCCAGCTGGGCAGGACCGAACACTGAAGCTTTCTTT.

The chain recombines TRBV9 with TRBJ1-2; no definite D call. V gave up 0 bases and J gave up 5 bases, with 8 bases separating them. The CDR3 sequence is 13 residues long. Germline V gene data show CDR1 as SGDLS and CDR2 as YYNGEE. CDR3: CASSVGEDYGYTF. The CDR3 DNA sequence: TGTGCCAGCAGCGTAGGCGAGGATTATGGCTACACCTTC.

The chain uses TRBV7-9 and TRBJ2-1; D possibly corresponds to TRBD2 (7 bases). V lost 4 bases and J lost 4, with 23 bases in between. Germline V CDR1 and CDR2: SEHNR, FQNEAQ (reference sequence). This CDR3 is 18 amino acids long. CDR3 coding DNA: TGTGCCAGCAGCTCGGGAGGAGGGGGGCTAGCGAGATACAATGAGCAGTTCTTC. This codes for CASSSGGGGLARYNEQFF.